These 30 T cell receptor beta chains were all obtained from the same sample, sequenced in a study of cytomegalovirus exposure and HLA in healthy donors. Produced via immunoSEQ multiplex PCR; TCRdb's table is partial and in-frame only. This sample has 90,000 to 110,000 clones, with around 86% found just once. Sequenced: PBMCs. These receptors all come from a woman under 30 in good health and CMV-seropositive.

The chain combines TRBV4-1 with TRBJ2-7; weak D call: TRBD1 (6 bases). V was pared by 1 base and J by 2 bases, with 24 bases between. CDR1 and CDR2 from the germline V gene are MGHRA and YSYEKL. This CDR3 is 19 amino acids long. CDR3 coding DNA: TGCGCCAGCAGCCAAGCAGGGACACGGTCCGTCCCGATAACCTACGAGCAGTACTTC. Its protein product is CASSQAGTRSVPITYEQYF.

This clone has only one observation. The chain links TRBV7-3 to TRBJ2-1, with 7 bases that match TRBD1. The CDR3 extends over 15 amino acids. V was clipped by 0 bases and J by 4 bases; unmatched bases: 3. CDR1 and CDR2 from the germline V gene are SGHTA and FQGTGA. In DNA form, the CDR3 reads TGTGCCAGCAGCTTAACAGGGGGCGGGTACAATGAGCAGTTCTTC. It translates to CASSLTGGGYNEQFF.

This clone has a handful of counts. This chain uses TRBV2 with TRBJ2-1; 9 bases map to TRBD1. CDR3 length equals 16 residues. The trim removed 4 bases at V and 6 bases at J, leaving 10 bases unmatched. Germline CDR1 SNHLY, CDR2 FYNNEI. In DNA, the CDR3 is TGTGCCAGCAGTGGGAGGGGGACAGGGTGGGTCAATGAGCAGTTCTTC. Amino acids: CASSGRGTGWVNEQFF.

This rearrangement joins TRBV10-2 to TRBJ2-7, with D possibly being TRBD2 (7 bases). With 10 bases removed from V and 0 bases from J, the gap between germline ends came to 22 bases. In germline, CDR1 is WSHSY, CDR2 SAAADI. The CDR3 is made up of 16 amino acids. The CDR3, as DNA: TGCGCCACCCTCCCAAGTGTGGGGGGGCCCTCCTACGAGCAGTACTTC. It encodes CATLPSVGGPSYEQYF.

The CDR3 DNA reads as TGTGCCAGCAGCTTAGCGGAGGCTAACTATGGCTACACCTTC. This sequence encodes CASSLAEANYGYTF. The chain carries TRBV7-9 and TRBJ1-2; no reliable D call. CDR1 SEHNR and CDR2 FQNEAQ come from the germline V gene (reference sequence). V was clipped by 0 bases and J by 0 bases, with 5 bases between them. The CDR3 loop spans 14 amino acids.

This chain uses TRBV27 with TRBJ2-5; 7 positions match TRBD2. V was pared by 10 bases and J by 5 bases, with 10 bases of the junction left unmatched. The CDR3 is 13 residues long. Germline CDR1 is MNHEY and CDR2 is SMNVEV (reference sequence). CDR3 sequence (DNA): TGTGCCACCGGAGGACTAGGCAGGGAGACCCAGTACTTC. This codes for CATGGLGRETQYF.

This rearrangement joins TRBV12-5 to TRBJ2-7, with D hard to call. Germline assignment: CDR1 LGHNT and CDR2 FRNRAP. The CDR3 has 12 amino acids. The V end lost 4 bases, the J end lost 3 bases, and 7 bases lay between the germline ends. The CDR3: CASGSTNYEQYF. The CDR3 DNA follows: TGTGCTAGTGGTTCCACTAACTACGAGCAGTACTTC.

V and J are TRBV27 and TRBJ2-1; D call uncertain. CDR3 length equals 14 residues. Germline V gene data show CDR1 as MNHEY and CDR2 as SMNVEV (reference sequence). The V gene lost 1 base and the J gene lost 9 bases, with 13 bases spanning the gap. The CDR3 loop reads CASSLYLVKGEQFF. CDR3 in DNA: TGTGCCAGCAGTTTATATCTAGTTAAAGGTGAGCAGTTCTTC.

The chain employs TRBV15 and TRBJ1-5; 7 bases agree with TRBD1. V trimming: 0 bases; J trimming: 7 bases; junction bases outside the gene matches: 6. In germline, CDR1 is LNHNV, CDR2 YYDKDF (reference sequence). This CDR3 contains 15 residues. In DNA form, the CDR3 reads TGTGCCACCAGCAGAGAGACAGGGACGGGGCAGCCCCAGCATTTT. It is translated as CATSRETGTGQPQHF. Looking up the rest from reference TRBV15 and TRBJ1-5 gives the full variable domain: DAMVIQNPRYQVTQFGKPVTLSCSQTLNHNVMYWYQQKSSQAPKLLFHYYDKDFNNEADTPDNFQSRRPNTSFCFLDIRSPGLGDTAMYLCATSRETGTGQPQHFGDGTRLSIL.

The chain has TRBV18 and TRBJ1-5, with D unclear. With 0 bases removed from V and 9 bases from J, the gap between germline ends came to 9 bases. This CDR3 spans 13 amino acids. Germline CDR1 is KGHSH and CDR2 is LQKENI. In DNA, the CDR3 is TGTGCCAGCTCACCACCGGGAGGCGGGCCCCAGCATTTT. Its translation is CASSPPGGGPQHF. The whole variable domain, filled in from reference TRBV18 and TRBJ1-5, reads NAGVMQNPRHLVRRRGQEARLRCSPMKGHSHVYWYRQLPEEGLKFMVYLQKENIIDESGMPKERFSAEFPKEGPSILRIQQVVRGDSAAYFCASSPPGGGPQHFGDGTRLSIL.

The V gene is TRBV19, the J gene TRBJ2-1; 9 nucleotides align to TRBD1. Germline lookup yields CDR1 LNHDA and CDR2 SQIVND (reference sequence). After removal of 3 bases from V and 10 bases from J, the junction contained 10 bases not matched to a gene. The CDR3 sequence is 15 residues long. The DNA for the CDR3 is TGTGCCAGTAGTATTGGTCCCACAGGGGGCAACGAGCAGTTCTTC. Translation gives CASSIGPTGGNEQFF. The whole variable domain, filled in from reference TRBV19 and TRBJ2-1, reads DGGITQSPKYLFRKEGQNVTLSCEQNLNHDAMYWYRQDPGQGLRLIYYSQIVNDFQKGDIAEGYSVSREKKESFPLTVTSAQKNPTAFYLCASSIGPTGGNEQFFGPGTRLTVL.

This chain joins TRBV28 and TRBJ2-7, with 9 positions matching TRBD2. This CDR3 region has 17 residues. Germline V gene data show CDR1 as MDHEN and CDR2 as SYDVKM. With 7 bases clipped from V and 3 bases from J, the junction kept 16 bases outside the gene matches. CDR3 residues: CASTPSRGLAGHYEQYF. CDR3 DNA: TGTGCCAGCACCCCCTCCCGGGGGCTAGCGGGGCACTACGAGCAGTACTTC.

This clone was found a few times. V gene TRBV7-9 combines with J gene TRBJ2-7, with TRBD2 as a possible D gene (6 bases). The V end was cut by 8 bases, the J end by 3 bases, with 14 bases between. The CDR3 length is 13 residues. The V gene's germline CDR1 is SEHNR and CDR2 FQNEAQ (reference sequence). The CDR3 loop is CASDLGTDYEQYF. CDR3 bases: TGTGCCAGCGATCTTGGGACTGACTACGAGCAGTACTTC.

V and J are TRBV2 and TRBJ1-1, with D perhaps TRBD1 (5 bases). V was pared by 4 bases and J by 6 bases, with 12 bases between. The CDR3 length is 13 residues. Germline V gene lookup returns CDR1 SNHLY and CDR2 FYNNEI. The DNA of the CDR3 is TGTGCCAGCAGTGCTCCCCAGGGCGCTGAAGCTTTCTTT. This codes for CASSAPQGAEAFF.

V gene TRBV7-3 combines with J gene TRBJ2-2; 10 bases line up with TRBD1. This CDR3 is 17 amino acids long. Germline V lookup: CDR1 SGHTA, CDR2 FQGTGA. The V and J ends lost 0 bases and 5 bases, in that order; junction bases with no gene match: 6. The CDR3 sequence is CASSLTWGDRGTGELFF. Here the CDR3 DNA reads TGTGCCAGCAGCTTAACCTGGGGGGACAGGGGAACCGGGGAGCTGTTTTTT. Drawing the rest from reference TRBV7-3 and TRBJ2-2, the complete variable domain is GAGVSQTPSNKVTEKGKYVELRCDPISGHTALYWYRQSLGQGPEFLIYFQGTGAADDSGLPNDRFFAVRPEGSVSTLKIQRTERGDSAVYLCASSLTWGDRGTGELFFGEGSRLTVL.

This clone appeared a single time. V is TRBV5-6 and J is TRBJ2-7; 9 positions agree with TRBD1. Germline V CDR1 and CDR2: SGHDT, YYEEEE. The CDR3 is made up of 12 amino acids. V shed 2 bases and J 6 bases; nucleotides not matched to a gene: 0. CDR3 bases: TGTGCCAGCAGCTTACAGGGGGCCGAGCAGTACTTC. Encoded protein: CASSLQGAEQYF.

The chain joins TRBV10-3 to TRBJ1-2, with TRBD1 matching 8 bases. CDR3 length equals 17 residues. The trim removed 1 base at V and 5 bases at J, leaving 12 bases unmatched. CDR1 and CDR2 from the germline V gene are ENHRY and SYGVKD. CDR3 sequence: CAISEFLQGAVNYGYTF. The CDR3 DNA sequence: TGTGCCATCAGTGAGTTTCTTCAGGGGGCAGTAAATTATGGCTACACCTTC.

On this clone itself: This CDR3 is also generated by other DNA sequences in the sample. This sequence joins TRBV6-4 and TRBJ2-3; 11 bases fit TRBD2. The junction had 5 bases not matched to a gene; V was cut back by 2 bases and J by 4 bases. Germline loops: CDR1 MRHNA, CDR2 SNTAGT. The CDR3 length is 16 residues. The CDR3: CASSDGTSGGADTQYF. DNA for the CDR3: TGTGCCAGCAGTGACGGAACTAGCGGGGGAGCAGATACGCAGTATTTT.

This sequence joins TRBV27 and TRBJ1-6; D gene ambiguous. V gave up 3 bases and J gave up 4 bases, with 7 bases separating them. The length of the CDR3 is 14 residues. Germline CDR1 is MNHEY and CDR2 is SMNVEV (reference sequence). CDR3 in DNA: TGTGCCAGCAGTTTGAGTTTTTATAATTCACCCCTCCACTTT. This gives the protein CASSLSFYNSPLHF.

The chain combines TRBV27 with TRBJ2-5, with TRBD2 as a possible D gene (5 bases). Deletions cut 5 bases from V and 4 bases from J, with 14 bases between. Germline CDR1 and CDR2: MNHEY and SMNVEV (reference sequence). CDR3 size: 14 residues. CDR3 loop: CASSQEVAGETQYF. In DNA, the CDR3 is TGTGCCAGCAGTCAGGAAGTCGCGGGAGAGACCCAGTACTTC.

CDR3 region: CASSVVDRGNSPLHF. DNA of the CDR3: TGTGCCAGCAGCGTAGTAGACAGGGGGAATTCACCCCTCCACTTT. The rearrangement uses TRBV9 and TRBJ1-6; 9 nucleotides match TRBD1. Germline CDR1 reads SGDLS; CDR2 reads YYNGEE. This CDR3 spans 15 amino acids. The V gene end was trimmed by 0 bases and the J gene end by 7 bases; junction bases not matched to a gene: 2.

The CDR3 reads CASSMNGGTNTGELFF. The CDR3, as DNA: TGTGCCAGTAGTATGAATGGGGGGACGAACACCGGGGAGCTGTTTTTT. The chain links TRBV19 to TRBJ2-2; a weak D match, TRBD2 (6 bases). Germline V gene lookup returns CDR1 LNHDA and CDR2 SQIVND (reference sequence). V lost 3 bases and J 0 bases, leaving 11 bases between the germline ends. This CDR3 has 16 residues.

The rearrangement links TRBV7-9 to TRBJ2-3, with unresolved D. The germline V and J ends were trimmed by 4 bases and 4 bases, with 9 bases remaining between them. This CDR3 has 13 residues. Per the germline V gene, CDR1 is SEHNR and CDR2 is FQNEAQ (reference sequence). CDR3 sequence: CASSSFRSDTQYF. The CDR3 bases are TGTGCCAGCAGCTCCTTCCGTTCAGATACGCAGTATTTT.

The chain employs TRBV6-5 and TRBJ1-4; D gene ambiguous. V was cut by 6 bases and J by 8 bases, with 16 bases left in between. This CDR3 has 14 residues. Germline CDR1 MNHEY, CDR2 SVGAGI. The CDR3 nucleotides are TGTGCCAGCAGGTATAGCATGGTAGAGGAAAAACTGTTTTTT. It codes for CASRYSMVEEKLFF.

This chain links TRBV4-2 with TRBJ1-4; no firm D call. Germline V lookup: CDR1 LGHNA, CDR2 YNFKEQ. The V end lost 0 bases, the J end lost 4 bases, and 6 bases lay between the germline ends. CDR3 size: 14 residues. This CDR3 reads CASSQESHNEKLFF. In DNA form, the CDR3 reads TGTGCCAGCAGCCAAGAGTCCCATAATGAAAAACTGTTTTTT.

The CDR3 sequence: CASSLLGGPRGTQYF. In nucleotides, the CDR3 is TGTGCCAGCAGCTTATTAGGGGGACCCCGGGGGACCCAGTACTTC. The V gene is TRBV7-3, the J gene TRBJ2-5, with D tentatively TRBD1 (6 bases). The CDR3 length is 15 residues. Germline assignment: CDR1 SGHTA and CDR2 FQGTGA. Trimming took 2 bases from V and 7 from J, leaving 17 bases between them.

V is TRBV7-3 and J is TRBJ1-6; tentative D call: TRBD1 (5 bases). Trimming left V 3 bases short and J 6 bases short, with 9 bases between. Germline V gives CDR1 SGHTA, CDR2 FQGTGA. CDR3 length: 14 amino acids. CDR3 region: CASSLGLVNSPLHF. For the CDR3, the DNA is TGTGCCAGCAGCTTGGGGCTGGTTAATTCACCCCTCCACTTT.

The V gene is TRBV10-3, the J gene TRBJ2-2, with 13 nucleotides matching TRBD2. Germline CDR1 is ENHRY and CDR2 is SYGVKD. This CDR3 region has 16 residues. The J segment lost 4 bases and the V segment lost 6 bases, leaving 5 bases of the junction unmatched. DNA of the CDR3: TGTGCCATCAGCCGGACTAGCGGGAGAGGCACCGGGGAGCTGTTTTTT. Its protein is CAISRTSGRGTGELFF.

The genes are TRBV4-1 and TRBJ2-7, with 8 positions matching TRBD1. With V trimmed by 4 bases and J by 7 bases, 12 bases remained unmatched. Germline V gives CDR1 MGHRA, CDR2 YSYEKL. The CDR3 totals 15 residues. The CDR3 bases are TGCGCCAGCAGCCTTCAGAGACAGGGGCCTGGGGAGCAGTACTTC. This codes for CASSLQRQGPGEQYF.

The chain joins TRBV5-4 to TRBJ1-4; no reliable D call. CDR3 size: 14 residues. The V end was cut by 0 bases, the J end by 4 bases, with 7 bases between. Germline V lookup: CDR1 SGHNT, CDR2 YYREEE (reference sequence). The CDR3 region is CASSLDSLNEKLFF. CDR3 coding DNA: TGTGCCAGCAGCTTGGACAGCCTTAATGAAAAACTGTTTTTT.